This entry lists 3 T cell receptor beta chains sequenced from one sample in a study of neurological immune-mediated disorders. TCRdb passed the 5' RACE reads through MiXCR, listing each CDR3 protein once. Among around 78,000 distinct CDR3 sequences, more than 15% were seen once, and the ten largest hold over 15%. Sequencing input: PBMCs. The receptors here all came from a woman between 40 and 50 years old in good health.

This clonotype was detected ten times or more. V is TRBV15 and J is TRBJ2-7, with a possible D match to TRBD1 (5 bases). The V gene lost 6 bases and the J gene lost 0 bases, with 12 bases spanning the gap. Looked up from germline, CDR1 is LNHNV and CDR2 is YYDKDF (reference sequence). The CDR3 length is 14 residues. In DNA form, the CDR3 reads TGTGCCACCAGGTTGACAGCCAACTCCTACGAGCAGTACTTC. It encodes CATRLTANSYEQYF.

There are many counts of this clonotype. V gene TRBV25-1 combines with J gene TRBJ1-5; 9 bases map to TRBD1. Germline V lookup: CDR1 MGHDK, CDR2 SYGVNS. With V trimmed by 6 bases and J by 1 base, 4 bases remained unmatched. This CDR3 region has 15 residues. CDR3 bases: TGTGCCAGCAGGGGACAGGGACCGAGCAATCAGCCCCAGCATTTT. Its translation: CASRGQGPSNQPQHF.

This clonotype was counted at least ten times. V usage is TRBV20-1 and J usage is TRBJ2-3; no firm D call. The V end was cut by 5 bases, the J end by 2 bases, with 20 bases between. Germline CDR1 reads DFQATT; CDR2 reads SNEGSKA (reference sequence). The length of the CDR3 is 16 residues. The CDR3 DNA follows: TGCAGTGCTCCGCCCGGCCTAGACTGGCCCACAGATACGCAGTATTTT. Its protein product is CSAPPGLDWPTDTQYF.